The rows below give T cell receptor beta chains drawn from one sample of a study of cytotoxic CD8 clonotypes in ibrutinib-treated CLL. Measured with immunoSEQ multiplex PCR; TCRdb has only the in-frame clones, and not every one. The repertoire holds some 24,000 clones, with 78% as singletons. Sample: PBMCs, taken before ibrutinib treatment. The receptors were sampled from a human donor with chronic lymphocytic leukemia. CDR3s leave out the opening cysteine and the closing phenylalanine or tryptophan.

v_gene: TRBV5-4; j_gene: TRBJ1-2; CDR3aa: ASSPPGGEHGYT
v_gene: TRBV5-1; j_gene: TRBJ2-3; CDR3aa: ASSLETSGGRNTDTQY
v_gene: TRBV9; j_gene: TRBJ2-1; CDR3aa: ASSVDPRGSYNEQF
v_gene: TRBV6-1; j_gene: TRBJ2-7; CDR3aa: ASDPQVGGGREQY
v_gene: TRBV5-1; j_gene: TRBJ1-1; CDR3aa: ASSLGALRTVIMNTEAF
v_gene: TRBV19; j_gene: TRBJ1-1; CDR3aa: ASSIVTALGGSTEAF
v_gene: TRBV10-1; j_gene: TRBJ2-7; CDR3aa: ASSESLALHEQY
v_gene: TRBV6-5; j_gene: TRBJ1-1; CDR3aa: ASTRTGLNTEAF
v_gene: TRBV19; j_gene: TRBJ2-7; CDR3aa: ATRTSGTYEQY
v_gene: TRBV19; j_gene: TRBJ2-1; CDR3aa: ASRPLLSGLEHEQF
v_gene: TRBV29-1; j_gene: TRBJ2-5; CDR3aa: SAGNGQISQETQY
v_gene: TRBV27; j_gene: TRBJ1-1; CDR3aa: ASSFGQVSNTEAF
v_gene: TRBV6-1; j_gene: TRBJ2-7; CDR3aa: ASSEAGGGRFSYEQY
v_gene: TRBV6-1; j_gene: TRBJ2-7; CDR3aa: ASLAGDNGVYEQY
v_gene: TRBV30; j_gene: TRBJ1-5; CDR3aa: AWNSLNQPQH
v_gene: TRBV4-1; j_gene: TRBJ2-1; CDR3aa: ASSPRGTNEQF
v_gene: TRBV7-2; j_gene: TRBJ1-2; CDR3aa: ASSSQGGYANYGYT
v_gene: TRBV28; j_gene: TRBJ2-1; CDR3aa: ASRRTVNNEQF
v_gene: TRBV10-2; j_gene: TRBJ2-7; CDR3aa: ASANPYEQY
v_gene: TRBV7-9; j_gene: TRBJ2-5; CDR3aa: ASSLEYQETQY
v_gene: TRBV2; j_gene: TRBJ2-1; CDR3aa: ATESEFYNEQF
v_gene: TRBV9; j_gene: TRBJ1-3; CDR3aa: ASSVKVGSSGNTIY
v_gene: TRBV6-5; j_gene: TRBJ1-5; CDR3aa: ASRHRVYSNQPQH
v_gene: TRBV25-1; j_gene: TRBJ1-2; CDR3aa: ASSETTVTNYGYT
v_gene: TRBV7-9; j_gene: TRBJ1-2; CDR3aa: ASSFLDRGNYGYT
v_gene: TRBV11-2; j_gene: TRBJ2-5; CDR3aa: ASSLDPTGGETQY
v_gene: TRBV9; j_gene: TRBJ2-5; CDR3aa: ASSVLAGGPPETQY
v_gene: TRBV5-4; j_gene: TRBJ1-2; CDR3aa: ASSPGRQYGYT
v_gene: TRBV19; j_gene: TRBJ2-1; CDR3aa: ATTRLAGSYNEQF
v_gene: TRBV11-2; j_gene: TRBJ2-7; CDR3aa: ASSLVGLQTYEQY
v_gene: TRBV20-1; j_gene: TRBJ1-2; CDR3aa: SAKGVGYT
v_gene: TRBV11-2; j_gene: TRBJ2-7; CDR3aa: ASSSHGHEQY
v_gene: TRBV7-6; j_gene: TRBJ2-1; CDR3aa: ASSLRGHEQF
v_gene: TRBV2; j_gene: TRBJ1-1; CDR3aa: ASSGGRRTEAF
v_gene: TRBV19; j_gene: TRBJ2-2; CDR3aa: ASSQAGGNTGELF
v_gene: TRBV21-1; j_gene: TRBJ2-3; CDR3aa: ASSLLAPTDTQY
v_gene: TRBV12-5; j_gene: TRBJ1-2; CDR3aa: ASGPPPGGAGGYT
v_gene: TRBV9; j_gene: TRBJ2-2; CDR3aa: ASSPFGAFSKGRPGELF
v_gene: TRBV7-9; j_gene: TRBJ2-7; CDR3aa: ATHRREGYEQY
v_gene: TRBV11-2; j_gene: TRBJ2-2; CDR3aa: ASSLTSESTGELF
v_gene: TRBV19; j_gene: TRBJ2-7; CDR3aa: ASSIGGGQHSYEQY
v_gene: TRBV2; j_gene: TRBJ2-2; CDR3aa: ASSGASGTGELF
v_gene: TRBV2; j_gene: TRBJ1-1; CDR3aa: ASSERGGAFHTEAF
v_gene: TRBV6-5; j_gene: TRBJ2-2; CDR3aa: ASTKGENTGELF
v_gene: TRBV19; j_gene: TRBJ1-1; CDR3aa: ASRDRVLANTEAF
v_gene: TRBV6-5; j_gene: TRBJ2-2; CDR3aa: ASSTRGGSGELF
v_gene: TRBV15; j_gene: TRBJ2-7; CDR3aa: ATSRDHGTLLSYEQY
v_gene: TRBV6-1; j_gene: TRBJ2-7; CDR3aa: ASSGSPRYEQY